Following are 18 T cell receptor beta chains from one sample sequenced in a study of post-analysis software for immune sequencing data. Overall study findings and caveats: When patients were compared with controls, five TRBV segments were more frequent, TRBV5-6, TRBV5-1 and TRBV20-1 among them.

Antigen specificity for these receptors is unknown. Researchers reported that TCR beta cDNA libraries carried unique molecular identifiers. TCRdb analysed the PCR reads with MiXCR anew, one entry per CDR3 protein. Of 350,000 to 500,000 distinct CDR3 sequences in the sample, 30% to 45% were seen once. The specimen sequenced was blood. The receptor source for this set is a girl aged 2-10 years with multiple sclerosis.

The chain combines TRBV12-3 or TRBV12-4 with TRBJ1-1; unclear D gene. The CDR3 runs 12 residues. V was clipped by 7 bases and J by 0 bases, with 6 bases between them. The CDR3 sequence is CASIDVNTEAFF. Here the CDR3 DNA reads TGTGCCAGCATAGACGTGAACACTGAAGCTTTCTTT.

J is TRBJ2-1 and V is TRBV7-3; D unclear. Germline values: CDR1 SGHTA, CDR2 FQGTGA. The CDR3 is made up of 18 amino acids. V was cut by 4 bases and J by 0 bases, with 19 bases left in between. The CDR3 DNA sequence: TGTGCCAGCAGCTCAGAAAGGCAGGTAGACCGCTCCTACAATGAGCAGTTCTTC. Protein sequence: CASSSERQVDRSYNEQFF.

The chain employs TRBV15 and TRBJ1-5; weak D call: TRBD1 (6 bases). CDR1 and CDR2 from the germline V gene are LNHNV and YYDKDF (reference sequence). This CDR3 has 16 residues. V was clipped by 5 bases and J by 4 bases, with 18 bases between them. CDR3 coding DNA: TGTGCCACCAGCGGACTAGACAGGTCCGGGAATCAGCCCCAGCATTTT. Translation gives CATSGLDRSGNQPQHF.

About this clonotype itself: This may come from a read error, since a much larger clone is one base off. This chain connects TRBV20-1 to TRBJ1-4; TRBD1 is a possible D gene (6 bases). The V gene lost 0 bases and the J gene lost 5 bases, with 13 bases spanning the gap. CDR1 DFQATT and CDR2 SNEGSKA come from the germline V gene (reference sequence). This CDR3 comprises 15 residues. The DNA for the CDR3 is TGCAGTGCTAGAGATCCGGGGGGCCCCAATGAAAAACTGTTTTTT. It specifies CSARDPGGPNEKLFF.

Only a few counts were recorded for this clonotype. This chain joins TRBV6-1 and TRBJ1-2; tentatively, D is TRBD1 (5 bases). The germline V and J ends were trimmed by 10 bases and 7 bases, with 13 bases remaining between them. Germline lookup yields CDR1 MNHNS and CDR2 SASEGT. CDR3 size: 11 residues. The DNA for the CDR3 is TGTGCCATCGGGACCTGGAGTGGCTACACCTTC. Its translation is CAIGTWSGYTF.

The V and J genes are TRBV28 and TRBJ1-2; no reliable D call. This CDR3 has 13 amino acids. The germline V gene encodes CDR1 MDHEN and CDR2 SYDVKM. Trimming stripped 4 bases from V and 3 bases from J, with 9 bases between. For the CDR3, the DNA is TGTGCCAGCAGTTCGCACAACGACTATGGCTACACCTTC. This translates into CASSSHNDYGYTF.

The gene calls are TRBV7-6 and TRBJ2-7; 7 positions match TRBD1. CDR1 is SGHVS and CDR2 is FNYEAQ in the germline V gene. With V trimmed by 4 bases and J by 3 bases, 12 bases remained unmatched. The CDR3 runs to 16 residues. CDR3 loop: CASSSRRQGIYYEQYF. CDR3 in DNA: TGTGCCAGCAGCTCCCGACGACAGGGAATATACTACGAGCAGTACTTC.

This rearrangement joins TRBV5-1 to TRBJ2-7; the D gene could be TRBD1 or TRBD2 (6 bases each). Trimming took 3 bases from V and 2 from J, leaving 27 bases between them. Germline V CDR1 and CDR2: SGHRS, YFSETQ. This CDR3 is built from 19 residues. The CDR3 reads CASSWLYAEEGVRPYEQYF. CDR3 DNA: TGCGCCAGCAGCTGGTTATACGCAGAGGAGGGGGTTCGGCCCTACGAGCAGTACTTC.

CDR3 region: CAISDPGMGMGEQYF. CDR3 DNA sequence: TGTGCCATCAGTGACCCTGGTATGGGCATGGGGGAGCAGTACTTC. The chain recombines TRBV10-3 with TRBJ2-7; D unclear. The CDR3 length is 15 residues. The V and J ends lost 3 bases and 7 bases respectively, with 19 bases between them. Per germline, CDR1 ENHRY and CDR2 SYGVKD.

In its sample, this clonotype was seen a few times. CDR3: CASGLGDSVEQYF. The CDR3 nucleotides are TGTGCTAGTGGTTTGGGAGACTCGGTCGAGCAGTACTTC. J is TRBJ2-7 and V is TRBV12-5; D is unresolved. The CDR3 sequence is 13 residues long. V was trimmed by 1 base and J by 6 bases, leaving 10 bases between them. Germline CDR1 and CDR2: LGHNT and FRNRAP.

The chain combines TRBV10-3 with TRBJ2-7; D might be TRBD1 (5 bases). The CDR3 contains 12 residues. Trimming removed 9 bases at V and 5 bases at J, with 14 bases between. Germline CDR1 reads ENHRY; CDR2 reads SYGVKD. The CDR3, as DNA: TGTGCCATATCAGATCTGGACAACGAGCAGTACTTC. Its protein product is CAISDLDNEQYF.

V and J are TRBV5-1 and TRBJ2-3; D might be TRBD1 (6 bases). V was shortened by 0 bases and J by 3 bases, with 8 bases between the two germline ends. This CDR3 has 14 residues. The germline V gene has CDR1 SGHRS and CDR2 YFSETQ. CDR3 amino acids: CASSLEGETDTQYF. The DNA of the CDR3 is TGCGCCAGCAGCTTGGAGGGGGAAACAGATACGCAGTATTTT.

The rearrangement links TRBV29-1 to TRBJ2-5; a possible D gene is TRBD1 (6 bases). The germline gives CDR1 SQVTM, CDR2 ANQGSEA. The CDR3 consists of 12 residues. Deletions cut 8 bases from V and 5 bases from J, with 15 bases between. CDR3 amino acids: CSHYRVRETQYF. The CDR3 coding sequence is TGCAGCCACTACAGGGTCCGGGAGACCCAGTACTTC.

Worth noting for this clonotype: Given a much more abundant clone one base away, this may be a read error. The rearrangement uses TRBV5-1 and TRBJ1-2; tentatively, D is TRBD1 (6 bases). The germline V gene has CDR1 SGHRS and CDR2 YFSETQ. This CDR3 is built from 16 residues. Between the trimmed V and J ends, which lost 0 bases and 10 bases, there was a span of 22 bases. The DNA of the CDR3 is TGCGCCAGCAGCTTGGGCTTTGGCGGGGGCAGTCGGGACTACACCTTC. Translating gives CASSLGFGGGSRDYTF.

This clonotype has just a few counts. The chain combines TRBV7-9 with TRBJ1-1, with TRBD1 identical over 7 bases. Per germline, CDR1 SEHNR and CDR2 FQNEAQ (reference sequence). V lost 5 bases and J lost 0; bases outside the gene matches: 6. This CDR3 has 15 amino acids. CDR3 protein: CASSPQTGMNTEAFF. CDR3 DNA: TGTGCCAGCAGCCCCCAGACAGGGATGAACACTGAAGCTTTCTTT.

CDR3 region: CASSQDQGWYGYTF. The CDR3 DNA reads TGCGCCAGCAGCCAAGATCAGGGATGGTATGGCTACACCTTC. The chain has TRBV4-3 and TRBJ1-2; possibly TRBD1 for D (5 bases). Per germline, CDR1 LGHNA and CDR2 YSLEER. There are 14 residues in the CDR3. V was shortened by 0 bases and J by 5 bases, with 10 bases between the two germline ends.

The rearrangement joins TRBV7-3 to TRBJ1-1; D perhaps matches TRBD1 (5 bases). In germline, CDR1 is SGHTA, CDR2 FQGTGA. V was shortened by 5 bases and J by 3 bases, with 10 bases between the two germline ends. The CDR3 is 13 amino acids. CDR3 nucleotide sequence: TGTGCCAGCAGCAAACAGGAGGACACTGAAGCTTTCTTT. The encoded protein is CASSKQEDTEAFF.

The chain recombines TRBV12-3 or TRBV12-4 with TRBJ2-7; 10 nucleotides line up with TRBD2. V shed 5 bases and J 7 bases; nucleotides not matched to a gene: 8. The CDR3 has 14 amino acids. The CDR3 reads CASSGSSGSGEQYF. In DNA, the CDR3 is TGTGCCAGCAGTGGATCTAGCGGGAGTGGGGAGCAGTACTTC.